This entry is about one TCR beta chain. No antigen is known for it. This sample is drawn from a study of vaccination effects on CD4 cells after COVID-19. Study overall: Participants were given two doses of BNT162b2 or mRNA-1273 vaccine. Study conclusions and caveats: After vaccination, spike-reactive clones in convalescents were mostly new vaccine-induced clones. Early post-infection timepoints were missing from the study, which also had few convalescent patients.

Expansion with viral peptide pools was applied to antigen-specific CD4+ T cells by the ViraFEST assay prior to sequencing. Culturing for nine to ten days preceded CD4+ T cell isolation. This individual tested PCR-positive for SARS-CoV-2 infection between March and December 2020. A density of roughly 2 million PBMC per well was used; these cells were cultured with roughly 10 IU/ml IL-2 and around 10 ug/ml peptides. V dropped 4 bases and J dropped 7 bases, with 13 bases sitting between them. Germline V gives CDR1 SGHTA, CDR2 FQGNSA. The CDR3 sequence is 13 residues long. TCRdb's table, derived via immunoSEQ multiplex PCR, lists solely in-frame clones and lacks some. The sample yields 55,000 or so clones, more than 75% seen once.

The genes are TRBV7-2 and TRBJ1-1, with D tentatively TRBD1 (6 bases). This TCR was sampled from a human donor who had a prior SARS-CoV-2 infection. The specimen comprised CD4+ T cells from PBMCs cultured with HIV peptides, sampled before COVID-19 vaccination. Noted subset: HIV-1 Nef peptide pool negative control/reference culture. CDR3 sequence (DNA): TGTGCCAGCAGCTACGGGACATGGGGTGAAGCTTTCTTT. Its protein is CASSYGTWGEAFF.